The sequence of this T cell receptor (beta chain) was determined in a study of radiotherapy plus CTLA-4 blockade in lung cancer (dated by TCRdb to between 2018 and 2020). For the wider study: Among the enrolled patients, about 19% had an objective response, and roughly 30% reached disease control. What the research found in general, with its limitations: After treatment with radiotherapy and ipilimumab, TCR clones that originated in tumors expanded in peripheral blood. The strongest predictors of response were reported to be early dynamic shifts in blood T cell clones along with a rise in serum interferon-beta following radiation.

This clone appeared once. What this receptor recognizes is not known. No base quality values were provided; no much bigger clone lies one nucleotide off. Receptor libraries were prepared by the immunoSEQ multiplex PCR assay. The clones in this table, taken by TCRdb from immuneACCESS, are in-frame only. Not every clone is retained; where verified, under half of the shortfall comes from an unresolved V gene, and the cause of the rest is unknown. The sample yields about 66,000 clones; about four fifths were counted once. The top ten clonotypes cover roughly 4% of the sample. Including cysteine and phenylalanine, the CDR3 has 14 amino acids. Of the read, only the CDR3 DNA is kept; its 42 bases are in frame from base 1. V was cut back by 1 base and J by 4 bases, leaving a gap of 10 bases between them. Per the germline V gene (reference sequence), GTSNPN is the CDR1 and SVGIG is the CDR2. In this study, focal radiation therapy paired with CTLA-4 blockade (ipilimumab) was tested in patients who had chemo-refractory metastatic non-small-cell lung cancer.

The starting material was peripheral blood, obtained from a patient treated with radiotherapy plus ipilimumab. The receptor was isolated from a human donor with non-small cell lung cancer who had a partial response to radiotherapy plus ipilimumab. This receptor chain uses TRBV30 and TRBJ1-4; the D gene cannot be resolved reliably. The nucleotides are TGTGCCTGGAGTGAATTCAAACATAATGAAAAACTGTTTTTT. It codes for CAWSEFKHNEKLFF.